This T cell receptor beta chain was found in a study of T cells in Graves' hyperthyroidism and ophthalmopathy. TCR beta CDR3 regions were amplified from RNA. TCR CDR3 underwent first-round RT-PCR with the HTBI primer set. MiXCR, applied by TCRdb to the multiplex PCR reads, yields one record per CDR3 protein. The top ten hold around 17% of the sample, which has 500,000 to 600,000 distinct CDR3 sequences, about 45% seen once. Whole-study findings and limits: The majority of expanded thyroid clonotypes above 0.001 also appeared in blood.

Uncontrolled infection, other autoimmune disease, pregnancy or lactation barred patients from enrollment. This clonotype was counted only a few times. Its specificity is unknown. The CDR3 runs to 16 residues. From germline, CDR1 is MNHEY and CDR2 SMNVEV (reference sequence). Trimming cost V 1 base and J 4 bases; bases outside gene matches: 7. This clonotype was sampled from an adult woman with Graves' disease, either hyperthyroidism or ophthalmopathy (not recorded which). The chain is built from TRBV27 and TRBJ2-3; 8 bases line up with TRBD2. Material: peripheral blood or thyroid tissue (not recorded which). DNA of the CDR3: TGTGCCAGCAGTTTATGGGCGGCGGGGGGAGCAGATACGCAGTATTTT. Translated, it gives CASSLWAAGGADTQYF.